The rows below give T cell receptor beta chains drawn from one sample of a study of T cells after posttransplantation cyclophosphamide. Repertoires were generated with immunoSEQ multiplex PCR, while TCRdb's copy carries only in-frame clones and drops some. Reported are over 10,000 clones, none seen only once; the ten largest carry 20% to 30%. The sample consisted of PBMCs, taken after allogeneic stem cell transplant with posttransplant cyclophosphamide. The source of these receptors is a female patient in her forties or fifties who received an allogeneic stem cell transplant from an unrelated donor, was CMV-positive, and had acute GVHD only. Some T cells may be the graft donor's. The CDR3 runs from the conserved cysteine through the conserved F or W. A D gene is named only where the DNA matches it firmly. Size tells how often a clone was seen (once, few, many) or the class of an expanded clone, and some rows leave it out.

.	.	15	TRBJ2-2	TRBV4-3	CASSQGPGGTGELFF	TGCGCCAGCAGCCAAGGCCCCGGGGGCACCGGGGAGCTGTTTTTT
TRBD1	few	14	TRBJ1-1	TRBV5-1	CASSLDRGVTEAFF	TGCGCCAGCAGCTTGGACAGGGGTGTCACTGAAGCTTTCTTT
.	many	14	TRBJ1-1	TRBV28	CASSPPRVDTEAFF	TGTGCCAGCAGCCCTCCCAGGGTCGACACTGAAGCTTTCTTT
TRBD1	.	15	TRBJ1-2	TRBV7-9	CASSTVTGGGYGYTF	TGTGCCAGCAGCACCGTGACAGGGGGCGGCTATGGCTACACCTTC
TRBD1	many	13	TRBJ1-5	TRBV30	CAWSNRGDQPQHF	TGTGCCTGGAGCAACAGGGGAGATCAGCCCCAGCATTTT
TRBD2	.	15	TRBJ2-1	TRBV9	CASSVGAGGYNEQFF	TGTGCCAGCAGCGTAGGAGCGGGGGGTTACAATGAGCAGTTCTTC
TRBD1	many	13	TRBJ1-1	TRBV15	CATSNRQGGSAFF	TGTGCCACCAGCAACAGACAGGGGGGATCGGCTTTCTTT
.	.	15	TRBJ1-1	TRBV5-6	CVSRLLQGLNTEAFF	TGTGTCAGCAGATTACTCCAGGGGTTGAACACTGAAGCTTTCTTT
TRBD2	.	19	TRBJ2-6	TRBV7-3	CASSPMGLAGSSGANVLTF	TGTGCCAGCAGCCCCATGGGGCTAGCGGGATCCTCTGGGGCCAACGTCCTGACTTTC
.	.	15	TRBJ2-7	TRBV11-3	CASSLEQGTSYEQYF	TGTGCCAGCAGCTTAGAGCAGGGGACCTCCTACGAGCAGTACTTC
.	few	11	TRBJ2-5	TRBV4-2	CASSQGEAQYF	TGTGCCAGCAGCCAAGGGGAGGCCCAGTACTTC
.	many	13	TRBJ1-6	TRBV6-1	CASSPEGDSPLHF	TGTGCCAGCAGCCCCGAGGGGGATTCACCCCTCCACTTT
.	few	15	TRBJ1-2	TRBV9	CASSVDSLPNYGYTF	TGTGCCAGCAGCGTAGACAGCCTACCTAACTATGGCTACACCTTC
TRBD2	few	16	TRBJ2-1	TRBV7-9	CASSLYGLAGGNEQFF	TGTGCCAGCAGCTTATATGGACTAGCGGGGGGGAATGAGCAGTTCTTC
.	few	15	TRBJ1-6	TRBV9	CASSQRGGMYSPLHF	TGTGCCAGCAGCCAAAGGGGGGGAATGTATTCACCCCTCCACTTT
TRBD1	few	14	TRBJ1-2	TRBV9	CASSESDRGVGYTF	TGTGCCAGCAGCGAGAGTGACAGGGGGGTGGGCTACACCTTC
TRBD1	many	15	TRBJ1-1	TRBV6-6	CASSPQGAGNTEAFF	TGTGCCAGCAGCCCACAGGGGGCGGGGAACACTGAAGCTTTCTTT
TRBD1	many	11	TRBJ1-2	TRBV19	CASSSGQGPLF	TGTGCCAGTAGTTCCGGACAGGGACCGCTCTTC